Each of the 20 T cell receptor beta chains below was sequenced from the same sample in a study of low-dose radiotherapy and immunotherapy resistance in tumors. First-strand cDNA used TRAV- and TRBV-specific primers, covering alpha and beta chains. TCR amplification involved 15 to 25 PCR cycles with a constant-region primer and V-primer adapter. TCRdb re-called the reads with MiXCR, one entry per CDR3 protein. The profile covers about 100,000 distinct CDR3 sequences, with around 20% appearing a single time and about 4% taken by the ten largest. Specified time point: after trial treatment. As to treatment: LDRT plus nivolumab, ipilimumab, low-dose cyclophosphamide and aspirin (RACIN trial). Material: PBMCs, obtained after low-dose radiotherapy plus immunotherapy. The receptors were gathered from a male donor with prostate cancer.

The sample holds many counts of this clonotype. This chain joins TRBV14 and TRBJ2-7; D ambiguous. Germline V CDR1 and CDR2: SGHDN, FVKESK. V was trimmed by 5 bases and J by 6 bases, leaving 14 bases between them. This CDR3 region has 13 residues. CDR3 in DNA: TGTGCCAGCAGCTATCAGCTATTAACCGAGCAGTACTTC. It translates to CASSYQLLTEQYF.

In this sample, this clonotype turned up a few times. This may be a read error: a much more frequent sequence differs by one nucleotide. V usage is TRBV12-3 or TRBV12-4 and J usage is TRBJ2-3; 8 bases map to TRBD2. Trimming took 4 bases from V and 4 from J; bases not matched to a gene: 7. This CDR3 has 15 residues. CDR3 nucleotides: TGTGCCAGCAGTTATCGGGGGGGGGGCGCAGATACGCAGTATTTT. As protein: CASSYRGGGADTQYF.

This clonotype has at least ten counts. CDR3 DNA: TGTGCCAGCAGCCAAGTCAGGGGGCTATTTGCTGAAGCTTTCTTT. Translating it yields CASSQVRGLFAEAFF. This rearrangement joins TRBV14 to TRBJ1-1; 8 nucleotides line up with TRBD1. The CDR3 has 15 residues. The germline V gene encodes CDR1 SGHDN and CDR2 FVKESK. V shed 1 base and J 6 bases; nucleotides not matched to a gene: 7.

The gene calls are TRBV2 and TRBJ1-6; perhaps TRBD1 as D (5 bases). The CDR3 consists of 13 residues. Germline assignment: CDR1 SNHLY and CDR2 FYNNEI. V was shortened by 6 bases and J by 7 bases, with 10 bases between the two germline ends. The CDR3 region is CASSRDRNSPLHF. The CDR3 bases are TGTGCCAGCAGCCGGGACCGGAATTCACCCCTCCACTTT.

About this clonotype: The likely explanation is a read error, given a far larger clone one base away. The J gene is TRBJ2-1, the V gene TRBV5-3; a possible D gene is TRBD2 (6 bases). TRBV5-3 counts as an open reading frame of uncertain function. This CDR3 comprises 17 residues. CDR3 DNA sequence: TGTGCCAGCAGCTTACCACGTCTAGCGAGGGGCTGGAATGAGCAGTTCTTC. It translates to CASSLPRLARGWNEQFF.

This clonotype was seen many times. The chain employs TRBV29-1 and TRBJ2-1, with D uncertain. The CDR3 runs 12 residues. In germline, CDR1 is SQVTM, CDR2 ANQGSEA. The germline V and J ends were trimmed by 8 bases and 4 bases, with 12 bases remaining between them. CDR3 DNA: TGCAGCACCCAAACAGAGTACAATGAGCAGTTCTTC. As protein: CSTQTEYNEQFF.

This clonotype occurred many times. DNA for the CDR3: TGTGCCAGCAGTGACCGGGGCCCGAACACCGGGGAGCTGTTTTTT. Translation: CASSDRGPNTGELFF. This chain connects TRBV13 to TRBJ2-2; D is perhaps TRBD1 or TRBD2 (5 bases each). The germline CDR1 and CDR2 sequences are PRHDT and FYEKMQ (reference sequence). Trimming removed 6 bases from V and 0 bases from J, with 11 bases in between. The CDR3 is 15 amino acids.

This clonotype was counted ten times or more. This chain joins TRBV5-1 and TRBJ2-7, with D maybe TRBD1 (5 bases). The germline V and J ends were trimmed by 4 bases and 5 bases, with 10 bases remaining between them. Germline lookup yields CDR1 SGHRS and CDR2 YFSETQ. The CDR3 spans 12 residues. CDR3 protein: CASSLQENEQYF. The CDR3 nucleotides read TGCGCCAGCAGCCTACAGGAAAACGAGCAGTACTTC.

To note about this clonotype: This CDR3 fails to terminate in the conserved phenylalanine or tryptophan, so it likely reflects a read error. V is TRBV7-6 and J is TRBJ2-1; tentatively, D is TRBD1 (6 bases). V lost 8 bases and J lost 10, with 12 bases in between. This CDR3 has 11 amino acids. Germline V gene sequence: CDR1 SGHVS, CDR2 FNYEAQ. CDR3 nucleotide sequence: TGTGCCAGCGGCAGGGGTCCCGAGCAGTTCCTC. Protein product: CASGRGPEQFL.

This clonotype was seen ten or more times. V usage is TRBV4-1 and J usage is TRBJ1-2, with no clear D. Germline V lookup: CDR1 MGHRA, CDR2 YSYEKL. The CDR3 spans 13 residues. The ends were cut back, 0 bases at V and 8 bases at J, with 10 bases in the middle. CDR3 loop: CASSQERGVGYTF. CDR3 in DNA: TGCGCCAGCAGCCAAGAACGCGGTGTAGGCTACACCTTC.

This clonotype has just one count. It differs at one base from a far larger clone, so likely a read error. This chain connects TRBV13 to TRBJ2-3, with D possibly called TRBD1 or TRBD2 (5 bases each). CDR1 and CDR2 from the germline V gene are PRHDT and FYEKMQ (reference sequence). CDR3 size: 16 residues. V lost 5 bases and J lost 6, with 21 bases in between. In DNA, the CDR3 is TGTGCCAGCAGCGCCACCGGGGCTAGCCGGCGGGATACGCAGTATTTT. Its translation: CASSATGASRRDTQYF.

This clonotype appeared many times. This chain connects TRBV4-1 to TRBJ1-5; 11 positions agree with TRBD1. The CDR3 totals 16 residues. V was clipped by 4 bases and J by 1 base; unmatched bases: 3. Germline values: CDR1 MGHRA, CDR2 YSYEKL. CDR3 DNA sequence: TGCGCCAGCAGCCGGGGACAGGGGGGCAGCAATCAGCCCCAGCATTTT. The encoded protein is CASSRGQGGSNQPQHF.

The rearrangement uses TRBV28 and TRBJ2-7; 7 positions match TRBD2. The CDR3 extends over 12 amino acids. The V segment lost 10 bases and the J segment 2 bases; nucleotides outside the gene matches: 5. Germline values: CDR1 MDHEN, CDR2 SYDVKM. Written as DNA, the CDR3 is TGTGCCACTTCGGCGGGGGCCTACGAGCAGTACTTC. This translates into CATSAGAYEQYF.

This clonotype appeared many times. This chain connects TRBV5-4 to TRBJ2-4; D is ambiguous. Trimming pared 0 bases from V and 11 bases from J, leaving 9 bases between. There are 12 residues in the CDR3. Germline V gives CDR1 SGHNT, CDR2 YYREEE (reference sequence). The CDR3 region has the DNA TGTGCCAGCAGCTTGGACCGGTTAGTTCAGTACTTC. Translating it yields CASSLDRLVQYF.

The table lists this clonotype with many counts. The gene calls are TRBV5-1 and TRBJ1-1; 7 bases are shared with TRBD1. The CDR3 extends over 15 amino acids. V shed 0 bases and J 1 base; nucleotides not matched to a gene: 3. Germline CDR1 is SGHRS and CDR2 is YFSETQ. The CDR3 region has the DNA TGCGCCAGCAGCTTGGGCTGGGACAGGAACACTGAAGCTTTCTTT. It yields the protein CASSLGWDRNTEAFF.

The sample holds many counts of this clonotype. This chain links TRBV5-1 with TRBJ2-3; 7 bases map to TRBD2. The CDR3 loop spans 17 amino acids. With 0 bases clipped from V and 2 bases from J, the junction kept 9 bases outside the gene matches. Germline V gives CDR1 SGHRS, CDR2 YFSETQ. The DNA of the CDR3 is TGCGCCAGCAGCTTGGAAAGGTTGCGGGGGAACACAGATACGCAGTATTTT. It is translated as CASSLERLRGNTDTQYF.

This clonotype came up many times. The genes are TRBV5-6 and TRBJ2-7; D remains unclear. Germline lookup yields CDR1 SGHDT and CDR2 YYEEEE. The CDR3 covers 12 residues. The V end lost 2 bases, the J end lost 2 bases, and 5 bases lay between the germline ends. The CDR3 nucleotides read TGTGCCAGCAGCTTTCGAGCCTACGAGCAGTACTTC. Protein: CASSFRAYEQYF.

The chain combines TRBV3-1 with TRBJ1-3, with TRBD1 as a possible D gene (5 bases). V lost 1 base and J 2 bases, leaving 12 bases between the germline ends. The CDR3 is made up of 16 amino acids. Germline V lookup: CDR1 LGHDT, CDR2 YNNKEL (reference sequence). CDR3 DNA sequence: TGTGCCAGCAGCCAAGTGGCCCGGGGGACTGGAAACACCATATATTTT. It translates to CASSQVARGTGNTIYF.

This chain joins TRBV20-1 and TRBJ1-2; TRBD1 matches at 9 bases. This CDR3 spans 14 amino acids. Trimming at V came to 6 bases and at J to 5 bases, leaving 10 bases not matched to a gene. Germline values: CDR1 DFQATT, CDR2 SNEGSKA (reference sequence). In nucleotides, the CDR3 is TGCAGTGCGATCCCGGGACAGGGAGGTTATGGCTACACCTTC. Translated, it gives CSAIPGQGGYGYTF.

Ten or more counts support this clonotype. V usage is TRBV7-2 and J usage is TRBJ2-1, with 13 positions matching TRBD2. Germline CDR1 SGHTA, CDR2 FQGNSA. V gave up 5 bases and J gave up 6 bases; unmatched junction bases: 7. The CDR3 runs to 16 residues. CDR3 bases: TGTGCCAGCAGCGCAACTAGCGGGGGGGCCGGCAATGAGCAGTTCTTC. It is translated as CASSATSGGAGNEQFF.